The 22 T cell receptor beta chains in this list originate from one sample, sequenced in a study of PD-L1 blockade in urothelial cancer. Time point of the sample: peripheral blood 6 weeks after treatment start. TCRdb's table, derived via immunoSEQ multiplex PCR, lists solely in-frame clones and lacks some. The repertoire consists of over 70,000 clones, with roughly 85% occurring once and the leading ten covering around 7.7%. Sequencing was performed on PBMCs, taken around atezolizumab (anti-PD-L1) treatment. These TCRs come from a man between 70 and 80 years old with urothelial cancer.

The chain links TRBV29-1 to TRBJ1-5, with D perhaps matching TRBD1 (6 bases). Germline V gene sequence: CDR1 SQVTM, CDR2 ANQGSEA. The CDR3 extends over 13 amino acids. Trimming shortened V by 5 bases and J by 4 bases, and 12 bases separated the two germline ends. CDR3 nucleotide sequence: TGCAGCGTTTCGGGGGGCGGGAATCAGCCCCAGCATTTT. Translated: CSVSGGGNQPQHF. Full variable domain (outside the CDR3, taken from reference TRBV29-1 and TRBJ1-5): SAVISQKPSRDICQRGTSLTIQCQVDSQVTMMFWYRQQPGQSLTLIATANQGSEATYESGFVIDKFPISRPNLTFSTLTVSNMSPEDSSIYLCSVSGGGNQPQHFGDGTRLSIL.

The chain uses TRBV23-1 and TRBJ2-5; 8 bases agree with TRBD1. TRBV23-1 is placed among ORFs of uncertain function. V lost 3 bases to trimming and J lost 1 base; unmatched junction nucleotides: 7. This CDR3 has 16 amino acids. The CDR3 DNA reads as TGCGCCAGCAGTCAGGGGGAAACAGGGGGCCAAGAGACCCAGTACTTC. Translation gives CASSQGETGGQETQYF.

This clone has more than one count but fewer than ten. The V and J genes are TRBV15 and TRBJ1-2; weak D call: TRBD1 (6 bases). V lost 3 bases and J lost 8, with 16 bases in between. Per germline, CDR1 LNHNV and CDR2 YYDKDF (reference sequence). The CDR3 is 14 residues long. As DNA, the CDR3 is TGTGCCACCAGCAGGCTAAATGCAGGGGAAGGCTACACCTTC. Translation gives CATSRLNAGEGYTF.

J is TRBJ1-3 and V is TRBV9, with D tentatively TRBD1 (6 bases). The germline V gene has CDR1 SGDLS and CDR2 YYNGEE. With 0 bases removed from V and 0 bases from J, the gap between germline ends came to 10 bases. The CDR3 has 16 amino acids. The CDR3 DNA follows: TGTGCCAGCAGCGTAGGACAGGAGATCTCTGGAAACACCATATATTTT. Translated: CASSVGQEISGNTIYF.

The chain carries TRBV5-1 and TRBJ2-7; D perhaps matches TRBD2 (5 bases). CDR1 and CDR2 from the germline V gene are SGHRS and YFSETQ. V shed 0 bases and J shed 2 bases, with 12 bases lying between them. This CDR3 region has 15 residues. The CDR3 spells CASSLGAGPTYEQYF. The CDR3 DNA follows: TGCGCCAGCAGCTTGGGTGCGGGCCCTACCTACGAGCAGTACTTC. Variable domain in full (rest from reference TRBV5-1 and TRBJ2-7): KAGVTQTPRYLIKTRGQQVTLSCSPISGHRSVSWYQQTPGQGLQFLFEYFSETQRNKGNFPGRFSGRQFSNSRSEMNVSTLELGDSALYLCASSLGAGPTYEQYFGPGTRLTVT.

The chain has TRBV16 and TRBJ2-1, with D uncertain. Per germline, CDR1 KGHSY and CDR2 FQNENV. The CDR3 is 14 amino acids. The V gene lost 3 bases and the J gene lost 0 bases, with 6 bases spanning the gap. CDR3 sequence (DNA): TGTGCCAGCAGCCACCCTCTCTCCTACAATGAGCAGTTCTTC. This translates into CASSHPLSYNEQFF.

This chain connects TRBV7-2 to TRBJ2-7; weak D call: TRBD2 (5 bases). V lost 4 bases, J lost 4 bases, and 17 bases lay in between. The CDR3 is made up of 15 amino acids. Germline V lookup: CDR1 SGHTA, CDR2 FQGNSA. CDR3 sequence (DNA): TGTGCCAGCAGCTCCTCAGCGGACGAAGGTTACGAGCAGTACTTC. Amino acid sequence: CASSSSADEGYEQYF.

The rearrangement links TRBV2 to TRBJ1-6; D remains unclear. Trimming took 2 bases from V and 0 from J, leaving 5 bases between them. The CDR3 extends over 15 amino acids. Germline CDR1 SNHLY, CDR2 FYNNEI. CDR3 protein: CASSETSSYNSPLHF. The CDR3 DNA reads TGTGCCAGCAGTGAAACGAGCTCCTATAATTCACCCCTCCACTTT.

The chain uses TRBV13 and TRBJ1-3; D perhaps matches TRBD1 (5 bases). The germline V gene encodes CDR1 PRHDT and CDR2 FYEKMQ (reference sequence). Deletions cut 7 bases from V and 4 bases from J, with 14 bases between. This CDR3 is built from 14 residues. CDR3 protein: CASTVGGVGNTIYF. In DNA, the CDR3 is TGTGCCAGCACCGTGGGAGGGGTCGGAAACACCATATATTTT.

The rearrangement links TRBV6-1 to TRBJ1-6, with 7 bases that match TRBD1. This CDR3 has 18 amino acids. The junction had 12 bases not matched to a gene; V was cut back by 0 bases and J by 7 bases. Germline V CDR1 and CDR2: MNHNS, SASEGT. Here the CDR3 reads CASSEARTPGQLNSPLHF. CDR3 bases: TGTGCCAGCAGTGAAGCGAGAACCCCGGGACAGCTCAATTCACCCCTCCACTTT.

The rearrangement joins TRBV18 to TRBJ2-7; D may be TRBD1 (5 bases). V lost 0 bases, J lost 1 base, and 10 bases lay in between. This CDR3 contains 15 residues. Germline V CDR1 and CDR2: KGHSH, LQKENI. This CDR3 reads CASSPPTVGSYEQYF. The CDR3 nucleotides read TGTGCCAGCTCACCACCGACAGTCGGGTCCTACGAGCAGTACTTC.

The V and J genes are TRBV7-9 and TRBJ2-7, with D perhaps matching TRBD2 (5 bases). The V gene's germline CDR1 is SEHNR and CDR2 FQNEAQ (reference sequence). Between the trimmed V and J ends, which lost 5 bases and 3 bases, there was a span of 20 bases. This CDR3 has 16 amino acids. The CDR3: CASSPQSPSSGYEQYF. DNA of the CDR3: TGTGCCAGCAGCCCGCAATCCCCTTCGAGCGGCTACGAGCAGTACTTC.

The chain uses TRBV5-1 and TRBJ2-5; D unclear. The CDR3 length is 14 residues. Looked up from germline, CDR1 is SGHRS and CDR2 is YFSETQ. With 4 bases removed from V and 2 bases from J, the gap between germline ends came to 12 bases. The CDR3 DNA reads as TGCGCCAGCAGCCCCGTAGCACCTCAAGAGACCCAGTACTTC. Its translation is CASSPVAPQETQYF.

The chain uses TRBV7-2 and TRBJ1-1; no clear D gene. Germline V gene data show CDR1 as SGHTA and CDR2 as FQGNSA. The length of the CDR3 is 13 residues. The V and J ends lost 4 bases and 2 bases respectively, with 8 bases between them. CDR3 nucleotides: TGTGCCAGCAGCTCACCGGGAAACACTGAAGCTTTCTTT. As protein: CASSSPGNTEAFF. The full variable domain, rest sourced from reference TRBV7-2 and TRBJ1-1, is GAGVSQSPSNKVTEKGKDVELRCDPISGHTALYWYRQSLGQGLEFLIYFQGNSAPDKSGLPSDRFSAERTGGSVSTLTIQRTQQEDSAVYLCASSSPGNTEAFFGQGTRLTVV.

The DNA of the CDR3 is TGTGCCAGCAGCGCCGGCGGGACAGCCCGCTACGAGCAGTACTTC. It is translated as CASSAGGTARYEQYF. V gene TRBV7-3 combines with J gene TRBJ2-7; weak D call: TRBD1 (7 bases). Trimming shortened V by 5 bases and J by 3 bases, and 17 bases separated the two germline ends. Germline V gene lookup returns CDR1 SGHTA and CDR2 FQGTGA. The CDR3 has 15 amino acids.

This clone was observed at least ten times. The V call is TRBV4-2, the J call TRBJ1-2, with a weak D call TRBD1 (6 bases). V was trimmed by 0 bases and J by 6 bases, leaving 17 bases between them. The germline V gene encodes CDR1 LGHNA and CDR2 YNFKEQ. This CDR3 contains 16 residues. The CDR3 nucleotides read TGTGCCAGCAGCCAAGAAACGGCAGGGGCCAAACATGGCTACACCTTC. Translating it yields CASSQETAGAKHGYTF.

The rearrangement uses TRBV5-1 and TRBJ2-5; D perhaps matches TRBD1 (6 bases). The V end lost 4 bases, the J end lost 4 bases, and 17 bases lay between the germline ends. CDR1 is SGHRS and CDR2 is YFSETQ in the germline V gene. The CDR3 totals 15 residues. The CDR3 is CASSRNTGIGETQYF. The CDR3 bases are TGCGCCAGCAGCAGGAACACAGGGATCGGAGAGACCCAGTACTTC. Looking up the rest from reference TRBV5-1 and TRBJ2-5 gives the full variable domain: KAGVTQTPRYLIKTRGQQVTLSCSPISGHRSVSWYQQTPGQGLQFLFEYFSETQRNKGNFPGRFSGRQFSNSRSEMNVSTLELGDSALYLCASSRNTGIGETQYFGPGTRLLVL.

This clone was observed once. This chain connects TRBV19 to TRBJ2-1, with 8 bases lining up with TRBD1. The ends lost 6 bases at V and 4 bases at J; junction bases unmatched: 2. CDR1 LNHDA and CDR2 SQIVND come from the germline V gene (reference sequence). The CDR3 runs to 13 residues. For the CDR3, the DNA is TGTGCCAGTAGCCGGGACAGGTACAATGAGCAGTTCTTC. Translation: CASSRDRYNEQFF.

This clone was seen a few times. The CDR3, as DNA: TGTGCCAGCAGTCGCGGACTAGCGGGAGTAAATGAGCAGTTCTTC. It encodes CASSRGLAGVNEQFF. The rearrangement uses TRBV6-6 and TRBJ2-1; TRBD2 agrees at 13 bases. CDR1 is MNHNY and CDR2 is SVGAGI in the germline V gene (reference sequence). The V gene end was trimmed by 5 bases and the J gene end by 7 bases; junction bases not matched to a gene: 5. CDR3 length equals 15 residues.

The CDR3 protein is CATMTGQGSGYTF. In DNA, the CDR3 is TGTGCCACCATGACAGGACAGGGGAGTGGCTACACCTTC. This rearrangement joins TRBV15 to TRBJ1-2, with 9 bases lining up with TRBD1. V gave up 7 bases and J gave up 7 bases; unmatched junction bases: 7. There are 13 residues in the CDR3. Per the germline V gene, CDR1 is LNHNV and CDR2 is YYDKDF (reference sequence).

This clone was seen just once. The rearrangement joins TRBV6-1 to TRBJ2-7; 9 positions match TRBD1. CDR1 and CDR2 (germline): MNHNS, SASEGT. The CDR3 loop spans 14 amino acids. Germline trimming cut 7 bases from V and 2 bases from J; bases unmatched to any gene: 6. The DNA of the CDR3 is TGTGCCAGCACCGCGGGACAGGGCCCCTACGAGCAGTACTTC. It yields the protein CASTAGQGPYEQYF.

V usage is TRBV7-8 and J usage is TRBJ1-3; the match to TRBD1 covers 7 bases. J lost 4 bases, V lost 5 bases, and 5 bases had no gene match. The CDR3 is 14 amino acids. Per germline, CDR1 SGHVS and CDR2 FQNEAQ. This CDR3 is CASSLMDRGNTIYF. The CDR3 DNA is TGTGCCAGCAGCCTCATGGACAGGGGAAACACCATATATTTT.